This T cell receptor beta chain was recorded in a study of blood T cell repertoires in COVID-19. Study as a whole: In each case, the material was cDNA or gDNA derived from T cells, B-cell-depleted T cells, or PBMCs.

CDR3 length: 15 residues. Participants, roughly 18 to 90 years old, spanned under 25 US areas. Allocation to cohorts depended on clinical history reported by the participants. Original processing notes: Reference gene primer amplification gave nucleated cell count estimates. TCRdb's table, derived via immunoSEQ multiplex PCR, lists solely in-frame clones and lacks some. D and trimming come from the DNA, and the V and J calls and clone size come from that table. The sample has about 300,000 clones; approximately 90% are singletons. The material sequenced was PBMCs or T cells enriched from blood (not recorded which). V gene TRBV21-1 combines with J gene TRBJ2-1; TRBD1, as called in the table, went unchecked against the DNA. TRBV21-1 is classified as a pseudogene. The clonotype comes from a man younger than 40 who had recovered from COVID-19. Written as DNA, the CDR3 is TGTGCCAGCAGCAAATGTTCAGGGGTAATGAATCAGCAGTTCTTC. Amino acids: CASSKCSGVMNQQFF.